The rows below give T cell receptor beta chains drawn from one sample of a study of CD8 T cells in ankylosing spondylitis. TCRdb ran MiXCR on the 5' RACE reads and lists one entry per CDR3 protein. The table has about 130,000 distinct CDR3 sequences, roughly a tenth seen once. Sequenced sample: blood, either unsorted or a sorted T cell fraction (not recorded which). The receptors originated from a male donor with ankylosing spondylitis or in good health (not recorded which). Both conserved end residues are part of each CDR3. A D gene is named only where the DNA matches it firmly. Rows may omit the clone size; those that give it use once, few, many or a size class.

j_gene	d_gene	v_gene	abundance	CDR3aa	CDR3nt
TRBJ2-7	TRBD1	TRBV7-2	few	CASSLPRDRVYEQYF	TGTGCCAGCAGTCTTCCCCGGGACAGGGTGTACGAGCAGTACTTC
TRBJ2-2	TRBD2	TRBV28	many	CASSGLAENTGELFF	TGTGCCAGCAGTGGACTAGCGGAGAACACCGGGGAGCTGTTTTTT
TRBJ2-7	.	TRBV20-1	few	CSARVGRASYEQYF	TGCAGTGCTAGGGTCGGGAGAGCCTCCTACGAGCAGTACTTC
TRBJ2-1	.	TRBV12-3/TRBV12-4	many	CAISTRFNNEQFF	TGTGCCATCTCGACTAGATTTAACAATGAGCAGTTCTTC
TRBJ2-6	.	TRBV5-1	.	CATTDRSGANVLTF	TGCGCCACCACGGACCGCTCTGGGGCCAACGTCCTGACTTTC
TRBJ2-5	.	TRBV20-1	many	CSARPLSGERVNRETQYF	TGCAGTGCTAGACCCCTAAGTGGTGAGCGGGTCAATCGGGAGACCCAGTACTTC
TRBJ2-3	TRBD2	TRBV5-1	many	CASSSSGSFADTQYF	TGCGCCAGCAGCTCCAGCGGGAGTTTTGCAGATACGCAGTATTTT
TRBJ2-1	TRBD2	TRBV7-2	many	CASSLGGTSGRENEQFF	TGTGCCAGCAGCTTAGGTGGGACTAGCGGGAGGGAAAATGAGCAGTTCTTC
TRBJ2-6	.	TRBV15	.	CATSSLTGRGANVLTF	TGTGCCACCAGCAGCCTGACAGGGAGGGGGGCCAACGTCCTGACTTTC
TRBJ1-1	.	TRBV20-1	many	CSASQGSKMNTEAFF	TGCAGTGCTAGTCAGGGGTCGAAAATGAACACTGAAGCTTTCTTT